What follows are 22 T cell receptor beta chains derived from one specimen sequenced in a study of CD8 T cells in Susac syndrome. Reverse transcription of roughly 0.5 to 1 ug RNA used random hexamers. Via MiXCR, TCRdb re-called the immunoSEQ multiplex PCR reads, giving one row per CDR3 protein. The sample includes tens of thousands of distinct CDR3 sequences, around 93% of them seen just once. Sequencing input: CD8+ T cells from PBMCs. All receptors derive from a human donor with Susac syndrome.

The V gene is TRBV5-6, the J gene TRBJ2-1; TRBD2 matches 9 bases. With 5 bases clipped from V and 8 bases from J, the junction kept 14 bases outside the gene matches. The CDR3 sequence is 16 residues long. CDR1 and CDR2 from the germline V gene are SGHDT and YYEEEE. This chain's CDR3 is CASSFTGTSSPDEQFF. DNA of the CDR3: TGTGCCAGCAGTTTTACCGGGACTAGCAGTCCGGATGAGCAGTTCTTC.

This chain joins TRBV28 and TRBJ2-7, with 7 bases lining up with TRBD1. CDR1 and CDR2 (germline): MDHEN, SYDVKM. CDR3 length equals 16 residues. V was clipped by 2 bases and J by 1 base; unmatched bases: 8. The CDR3, as DNA: TGTGCCAGCAGTTTAGATGGACAGGATTTTTCCTACGAGCAGTACTTC. Encoded protein: CASSLDGQDFSYEQYF.

The chain couples TRBV28 to TRBJ2-1, with D possibly being TRBD1 or TRBD2 (5 bases each). Germline CDR1 reads MDHEN; CDR2 reads SYDVKM. The CDR3 is 14 amino acids. The V gene lost 3 bases and the J gene lost 6 bases, with 12 bases spanning the gap. The CDR3 loop reads CASSFLGELNEQFF. The CDR3, as DNA: TGTGCCAGCAGTTTTCTGGGGGAGCTCAATGAGCAGTTCTTC.

This chain connects TRBV19 to TRBJ2-7, with D perhaps being TRBD1 or TRBD2 (6 bases each). The CDR3 loop spans 15 amino acids. Per germline, CDR1 LNHDA and CDR2 SQIVND (reference sequence). V was shortened by 5 bases and J by 4 bases, with 18 bases between the two germline ends. The CDR3 coding sequence is TGTGCCAGTAGTCCCATGGAGGGGGTACTGTACGAGCAGTACTTC. Translated, it gives CASSPMEGVLYEQYF. The full variable domain, its missing parts supplied by reference TRBV19 and TRBJ2-7, is DGGITQSPKYLFRKEGQNVTLSCEQNLNHDAMYWYRQDPGQGLRLIYYSQIVNDFQKGDIAEGYSVSREKKESFPLTVTSAQKNPTAFYLCASSPMEGVLYEQYFGPGTRLTVT.

The rearrangement links TRBV13 to TRBJ2-1; D may be TRBD1 or TRBD2 (5 bases each). V dropped 5 bases and J dropped 0 bases, with 17 bases sitting between them. There are 17 residues in the CDR3. Germline V gene sequence: CDR1 PRHDT, CDR2 FYEKMQ (reference sequence). CDR3: CASSPSGMRDSYNEQFF. The CDR3 DNA reads TGTGCCAGCAGCCCCTCAGGGATGAGGGACTCCTACAATGAGCAGTTCTTC.

This sequence joins TRBV5-1 and TRBJ2-1; D remains unclear. Germline CDR1 reads SGHRS; CDR2 reads YFSETQ. The CDR3 is 13 residues long. The V and J ends lost 1 base and 3 bases respectively, with 5 bases between them. The CDR3 region is CASSLNGYNEQFF. The CDR3 region has the DNA TGCGCCAGCAGCTTGAACGGCTACAATGAGCAGTTCTTC.

The chain links TRBV27 to TRBJ2-5; D assignment may be TRBD1 or TRBD2 (5 bases each). The V end lost 8 bases, the J end lost 0 bases, and 13 bases lay between the germline ends. This CDR3 is built from 14 residues. Germline loops: CDR1 MNHEY, CDR2 SMNVEV (reference sequence). CDR3 protein: CASGLGAYQETQYF. Written as DNA, the CDR3 is TGTGCCAGCGGTCTCGGGGCATACCAAGAGACCCAGTACTTC.

This chain joins TRBV20-1 and TRBJ2-2; D uncertain. V was pared by 1 base and J by 2 bases, with 11 bases between. This CDR3 is 15 amino acids long. CDR1 is DFQATT and CDR2 is SNEGSKA in the germline V gene (reference sequence). The chain's CDR3 is CSARVSEFNTGELFF. The CDR3, as DNA: TGCAGTGCTAGAGTCTCGGAGTTCAACACCGGGGAGCTGTTTTTT.

V usage is TRBV4-3 and J usage is TRBJ2-1, with D possibly matching TRBD2 (5 bases). The CDR3 contains 16 residues. Trimming took 1 base from V and 2 from J, leaving 12 bases between them. Germline values: CDR1 LGHNA, CDR2 YSLEER. The CDR3 bases are TGCGCCAGCAGCCAAGTATACGGGATCGCCTACAATGAGCAGTTCTTC. As protein: CASSQVYGIAYNEQFF.

The chain recombines TRBV28 with TRBJ2-2; no reliable D call. The germline V gene encodes CDR1 MDHEN and CDR2 SYDVKM. The V end lost 2 bases, the J end lost 1 base, and 8 bases lay between the germline ends. The CDR3 consists of 15 residues. CDR3 sequence: CASSLEAVNTGELFF. DNA of the CDR3: TGTGCCAGCAGTTTAGAAGCAGTGAACACCGGGGAGCTGTTTTTT.

The rearrangement links TRBV7-6 to TRBJ2-7; D call uncertain. The V and J ends lost 1 base and 2 bases respectively, with 12 bases between them. This CDR3 has 15 amino acids. Germline V CDR1 and CDR2: SGHVS, FNYEAQ. CDR3 protein: CASSLGPRTAYEQYF. The CDR3 coding sequence is TGTGCCAGCAGCTTAGGCCCACGGACGGCCTACGAGCAGTACTTC.

This chain joins TRBV28 and TRBJ2-5, with D hard to call. This CDR3 spans 12 amino acids. V was shortened by 7 bases and J by 4 bases, with 10 bases between the two germline ends. The germline gives CDR1 MDHEN, CDR2 SYDVKM. The CDR3 loop reads CASTTSGETQYF. CDR3 nucleotide sequence: TGTGCCAGCACTACATCGGGAGAGACCCAGTACTTC.

This clonotype was seen a few times. This rearrangement joins TRBV13 to TRBJ2-1; no clear D gene. This CDR3 has 11 residues. Per the germline V gene, CDR1 is PRHDT and CDR2 is FYEKMQ (reference sequence). V dropped 3 bases and J dropped 6 bases, with 3 bases sitting between them. CDR3 bases: TGTGCCAGCAGCTTTGGCAATGAGCAGTTCTTC. Translating it yields CASSFGNEQFF. Supplemented by reference TRBV13 and TRBJ2-1, the full variable domain reads AAGVIQSPRHLIKEKRETATLKCYPIPRHDTVYWYQQGPGQDPQFLISFYEKMQSDKGSIPDRFSAQQFSDYHSELNMSSLELGDSALYFCASSFGNEQFFGPGTRLTVL.

Only a few counts were recorded for this clonotype. The gene calls are TRBV5-6 and TRBJ2-7; possible D gene TRBD2, 7 bases. CDR1 and CDR2 (germline): SGHDT, YYEEEE. This CDR3 has 15 amino acids. V dropped 3 bases and J dropped 3 bases, with 16 bases sitting between them. The CDR3: CASSSIGRGGYEQYF. For the CDR3, the DNA is TGTGCCAGCAGCTCGATAGGGAGGGGGGGCTACGAGCAGTACTTC.

A single count supports this clonotype. The V gene is TRBV5-1, the J gene TRBJ1-2, with D tentatively TRBD1 (5 bases). The CDR3 spans 15 residues. CDR1 and CDR2 from the germline V gene are SGHRS and YFSETQ. Trimming took 0 bases from V and 3 from J, leaving 12 bases between them. CDR3 in DNA: TGCGCCAGCAGCTTGGGTCAGGGACCCGACTATGGCTACACCTTC. Amino acid sequence: CASSLGQGPDYGYTF.

The chain links TRBV28 to TRBJ2-7; TRBD1 matches at 8 bases. The J segment lost 3 bases and the V segment lost 2 bases, leaving 6 bases of the junction unmatched. This CDR3 region has 15 residues. Germline V gene sequence: CDR1 MDHEN, CDR2 SYDVKM. CDR3 coding DNA: TGTGCCAGCAGTTTAGACCGACAGGGGTACTACGAGCAGTACTTC. It encodes CASSLDRQGYYEQYF.

This chain links TRBV20-1 with TRBJ1-2; TRBD1 matches at 8 bases. Germline lookup yields CDR1 DFQATT and CDR2 SNEGSKA (reference sequence). The trim removed 5 bases at V and 2 bases at J, leaving 7 bases unmatched. CDR3 length equals 14 residues. This chain's CDR3 is CSAQFNRGNYGYTF. In DNA, the CDR3 is TGCAGTGCTCAATTCAACAGGGGGAACTATGGCTACACCTTC.

DNA for the CDR3: TGTGCCAGCAGTTTAGGGTCAGGGGTAACAGAGCAGTACTTC. Its translation: CASSLGSGVTEQYF. The V gene is TRBV28, the J gene TRBJ2-7; D perhaps matches TRBD1 (6 bases). The CDR3 has 14 amino acids. Deletions cut 2 bases from V and 7 bases from J, with 15 bases between. Germline values: CDR1 MDHEN, CDR2 SYDVKM.

The chain carries TRBV7-9 and TRBJ1-2; no definite D call. The CDR3 totals 13 residues. V lost 1 base and J 9 bases, leaving 12 bases between the germline ends. Germline V gene lookup returns CDR1 SEHNR and CDR2 FQNEAQ (reference sequence). CDR3 sequence (DNA): TGTGCCAGCAGCTTAGATACTGCCCGGAGCTACACCTTC. Translating gives CASSLDTARSYTF.

J is TRBJ2-3 and V is TRBV25-1, with TRBD2 as a possible D gene (6 bases). The CDR3 extends over 14 amino acids. The ends were cut back, 1 base at V and 4 bases at J, with 9 bases in the middle. Per germline, CDR1 MGHDK and CDR2 SYGVNS. The CDR3 coding sequence is TGTGCCAGCAGTGAATTCGGGGGTTCAGATACGCAGTATTTT. Its protein is CASSEFGGSDTQYF.

The chain has TRBV9 and TRBJ2-3; 7 positions agree with TRBD1. Germline lookup yields CDR1 SGDLS and CDR2 YYNGEE. This CDR3 is 16 amino acids long. The V gene end was trimmed by 1 base and the J gene end by 2 bases; junction bases not matched to a gene: 7. In DNA, the CDR3 is TGTGCCAGCAGCGTATACGGGACAGCGATCACAGATACGCAGTATTTT. Protein product: CASSVYGTAITDTQYF. Drawing the rest from reference TRBV9 and TRBJ2-3, the complete variable domain is DSGVTQTPKHLITATGQRVTLRCSPRSGDLSVYWYQQSLDQGLQFLIQYYNGEERAKGNILERFSAQQFPDLHSELNLSSLELGDSALYFCASSVYGTAITDTQYFGPGTRLTVL.

This clonotype came up once. J is TRBJ2-2 and V is TRBV28; 7 positions agree with TRBD1. CDR1 is MDHEN, CDR2 SYDVKM, per germline. Trimming cost V 5 bases and J 5 bases; bases outside gene matches: 11. The CDR3 spans 16 residues. CDR3: CASSPRTGLITGELFF. CDR3 DNA: TGTGCCAGCAGTCCCCGGACAGGCCTGATAACCGGGGAGCTGTTTTTT.